Described below is a single T cell receptor beta chain sequence and its context. What antigen it recognizes has not been identified. No base-level quality is on record; no much larger clone is a single base apart. Genomic DNA was extracted from sorted cells for sequencing of the TCRbeta CDR3 region. The immunoSEQ Assay was used for sequencing of TCRbeta CDR3 regions. In its TCRdb copy, this immuneACCESS table keeps in-frame sequences only and misses some clones. Where compared with another copy, unresolved V genes explain less than half of these, and the others have no known cause. The sample has approximately 100,000 clones on record, 87% of them singletons. 0.5% of the sample is held by the ten biggest clonotypes. Patients with autoimmune disease history or receiving systemic immunosuppression were excluded from the trial. In every dose cohort, peripheral blood was drawn for TCR sequencing at baseline, cycle 4 day 1, and cycle 7 day 1. The samples were drawn from a first-in-human, open-label, multicenter phase I dose-escalation trial of ivuxolimab. Adults with locally advanced or metastatic melanoma, renal cell, hepatocellular, or head and neck squamous cell carcinoma were enrolled in the trial. Before TCR sequencing, CD4+ T cells and CD8+ T cells were sorted from peripheral blood as separate populations.

The source of the sample is a study of OX40 agonist ivuxolimab in advanced cancers. Regarding the complete study: The costimulatory receptor OX40 (CD134) was targeted by ivuxolimab, a fully human IgG2 agonistic monoclonal antibody. The point of sequencing TCRbeta in the periphery was to test whether ivuxolimab changed TCR sequence diversity and drove clonal T-cell expansion. Of the roughly 52 patients in dose escalation, about 20 had hepatocellular carcinoma, some 15 had melanoma, 9 had renal cell carcinoma and 9 had head and neck cancer. Intravenous ivuxolimab was administered to patients every 2 weeks at six dose levels: 0.01, 0.1, 0.3, 1.5, 3 and 10 mg/kg. The dose-escalation cohort was 82.7% male with a mean age of approximately 60 years, ranging from 23 to 79. Patients were allowed to have had prior anti-PD-1, anti-PD-L1 or anti-CTLA-4 therapy, and around 37% of the dose-escalation patients had previously received checkpoint inhibitors. Partial responses occurred in three dose-escalation patients: two with cutaneous melanoma and one with hepatocellular carcinoma. The paper covers the monotherapy dose-escalation part of the phase I ivuxolimab trial, which included N of about 50 patients. What the work shows at the level of the full study, not this receptor alone: After ivuxolimab, CD8+ T cells had more expanded clones than CD4+ T cells on average. Antigen specificity was not determined for the clonally expanded peripheral T cells. Clonal expansion of both CD4+ and CD8+ blood T cells was observed from baseline to week 6 at doses 0.1 to 3.0 mg/kg. In the 0.1-3.0 mg/kg groups, partial responders had among the lowest normalized peripheral clonal expansion, particularly in CD8+ T cells. Low levels of normalized T-cell clonal expansion were also seen in some patients who did not respond.

V is cut back by 6 bases and J by 7 bases, with 18 bases in the junction unmatched. The germline V gene gives CDR1 as SNHLY and CDR2 as FYNNEI. From cysteine to phenylalanine, the CDR3 is 16 amino acids long. Left in the record is the CDR3 DNA by itself, 48 bases read in frame from the first base. The sequence was collected from an adult with an advanced solid tumor such as melanoma, head and neck, liver or kidney cancer. The chain links TRBV2 with TRBJ2-7, and 7 junction bases match TRBD2. The sequences come from CD4+ or CD8+ T cells sorted from blood, collected in a trial of the OX40 agonist ivuxolimab. Here is the DNA: TGTGCCAGCAGCCTTGAAAGGACTCCCCCGGGAGGAGAGCAGTACTTC. It is translated as CASSLERTPPGGEQYF.